This T cell receptor beta chain was found in a study of shared clonotypes between healthy human individuals. Overall study results and limits: Blood was the sole source, and tissue repertoires probably differ.

The germline CDR1 and CDR2 sequences are SGHNT and YYREEE (reference sequence). Trimming cost V 0 bases and J 5 bases; bases outside gene matches: 5. The CDR3 is 15 residues long. Sequencing was performed with immunoSEQ multiplex PCR; in TCRdb, only in-frame clones are kept and a portion is missing. The data hold about 2.5 million clones, with 85% to 95% observed a single time. With regard to this clone: The antigen remains unidentified.

The sequencing input was naive CD4+ T cells from PBMCs. Subset in this sample: CD45RA+ positively selected. This sequence was found in a man aged 18 to 29 in good health. Some clones in this sample may be carry-over from other donors' samples. The chain uses TRBV5-4 and TRBJ2-5; TRBD2 matches 9 bases. The CDR3 spells CASSLGGRAPETQYF. Written as DNA, the CDR3 is TGTGCCAGCAGCTTGGGCGGGAGGGCCCCCGAGACCCAGTACTTC. The full variable domain, its missing parts supplied by reference TRBV5-4 and TRBJ2-5, is ETGVTQSPTHLIKTRGQQVTLRCSSQSGHNTVSWYQQALGQGPQFIFQYYREEENGRGNFPPRFSGLQFPNYSSELNVNALELDDSALYLCASSLGGRAPETQYFGPGTRLLVL.